This section outlines one T cell receptor beta chain sequence together with its context. Its antigen is not identified. This specimen comes from a study of T cells expressing NK-cell markers. The overall study: It was sorted CD3+CD56-NKG2C+, CD3+CD56+NKG2C- and CD3+CD56+NKG2C+ T cells that provided the TCR beta repertoires. Study findings and constraints: These clonotypes, the leaders elsewhere, also led the CD3+CD56-NKG2C+ fraction in several donors.

Germline loops: CDR1 MGHRA, CDR2 YSYEKL. CDR3 size: 17 residues. 5'RACE template switching with UMIs generated TCR beta cDNA. TCRdb re-called the 5' RACE reads and shows each CDR3 protein once, DNA omitted. The ten top clones account for around 10%, within a sample of 350,000 to 400,000 distinct CDR3 sequences. This receptor was identified in a woman between 45 and 65 years old in good health. Material: blood T cells: a sorted CD56 or NKG2C T cell subset, CD4+ or CD8+ T cells, or bulk PBMC T cells (not recorded which). J is TRBJ2-7 and V is TRBV4-1; TCRdb lists TRBD2, though no DNA is available to test this call. This CDR3 reads CASSQDLSGRALHEQYF.